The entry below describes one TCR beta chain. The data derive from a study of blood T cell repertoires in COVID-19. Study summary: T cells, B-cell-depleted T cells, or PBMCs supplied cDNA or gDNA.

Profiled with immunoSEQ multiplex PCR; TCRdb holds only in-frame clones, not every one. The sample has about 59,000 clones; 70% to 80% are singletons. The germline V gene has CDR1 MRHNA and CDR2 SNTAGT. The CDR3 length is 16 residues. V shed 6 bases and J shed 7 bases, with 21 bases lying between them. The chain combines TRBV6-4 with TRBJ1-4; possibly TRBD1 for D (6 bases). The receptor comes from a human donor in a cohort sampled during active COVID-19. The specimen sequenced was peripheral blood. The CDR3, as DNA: TGTGCCAGCAGAAGAACAGGGAGTATGATCGGTGAAAAACTGTTTTTT. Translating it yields CASRRTGSMIGEKLFF.